Shown below are 27 T cell receptor beta chains from a single sample sequenced in a study of T cells expressing NK-cell markers (dated by TCRdb to 2019 to 2021). The library relied on 5' RACE. Sequencing took place on an Illumina HiSeq 2000. TCRdb reprocessed the reads, and each CDR3 protein sequence is entered once, without DNA. This sample's table has entries for approximately 440,000 distinct CDR3 sequences. The leading ten clones occupy approximately 1.4% of the sample. The sample comprised blood T cells: a sorted CD56 or NKG2C T cell subset, CD4+ or CD8+ T cells, or bulk PBMC T cells (not recorded which). The receptors were gathered from a woman aged 45-59 years in good health. Donor details come from another sample of the same person, matched by shared clones.

V usage is TRBV7-9 and J usage is TRBJ2-3; TCRdb's D call, TRBD1, is unchecked because there is no DNA. The CDR3 is made up of 17 amino acids. The germline gives CDR1 SEHNR, CDR2 FQNEAQ (reference sequence). The CDR3 region is CASSSQRGGGSTDTQYF.

The chain carries TRBV29-1 and TRBJ2-4; the D call from TCRdb, TRBD1, cannot be confirmed without DNA. The CDR3 is 17 amino acids. Germline V gene sequence: CDR1 SQVTM, CDR2 ANQGSEA. CDR3 amino acids: CSVDGVRTFEAKNIQYF.

The chain links TRBV7-9 to TRBJ2-1; TCRdb calls TRBD2, which cannot be checked without DNA. CDR3 length equals 16 residues. Germline-derived CDR1 and CDR2 are SEHNR and FQNEAQ (reference sequence). The CDR3 reads CASSPWTSGTYNEQFF. Supplemented by reference TRBV7-9 and TRBJ2-1, the full variable domain reads DTGVSQNPRHKITKRGQNVTFRCDPISEHNRLYWYRQTLGQGPEFLTYFQNEAQLEKSRLLSDRFSAERPKGSFSTLEIQRTEQGDSAMYLCASSPWTSGTYNEQFFGPGTRLTVL.

The chain combines TRBV5-5 with TRBJ1-6; with no DNA, the TCRdb D assignment of TRBD1 cannot be verified. The length of the CDR3 is 15 residues. CDR1 and CDR2 (germline): SGHKS, YYEKEE (reference sequence). This CDR3 reads CASSWGTRDNSPLHF.

The CDR3 is CASSWGSYGYTF. J is TRBJ1-2 and V is TRBV11-3; the TCRdb call, TRBD1, lacks DNA for checking. Germline CDR1 and CDR2: SGHNT and YENEEA. This CDR3 region has 12 residues.

The chain uses TRBV6-4 and TRBJ2-3. Germline values: CDR1 MRHNA, CDR2 SNTAGT. This CDR3 comprises 13 residues. CDR3 region: CASSDGYRDTQYF.

The rearrangement links TRBV11-2 to TRBJ2-2. The germline gives CDR1 SGHAT, CDR2 FQNNGV. The CDR3 contains 14 residues. The CDR3 is CASSLVVAGGELFF.

The J gene is TRBJ2-1, the V gene TRBV11-2; without DNA, the TCRdb call of TRBD2 cannot be checked. Looked up from germline, CDR1 is SGHAT and CDR2 is FQNNGV. The CDR3 is made up of 14 amino acids. This CDR3 is CASSPSLNYNEQFF.

V is TRBV7-9 and J is TRBJ1-5; TCRdb designates TRBD1, a call that cannot be tested without DNA. The CDR3 loop spans 14 amino acids. CDR1 is SEHNR, CDR2 FQNEAQ, per germline (reference sequence). CDR3 in amino acids: CASSSWTGRLAQHF.

V gene TRBV7-8 combines with J gene TRBJ2-1; TCRdb outputs TRBD2, but without DNA this stays unchecked. The CDR3 has 16 amino acids. Germline V gene data show CDR1 as SGHVS and CDR2 as FQNEAQ. The CDR3 reads CASSLGLARTYNEQFF. Full variable domain (remainder filled in from reference TRBV7-8 and TRBJ2-1): GAGVSQSPRYKVAKRGQDVALRCDPISGHVSLFWYQQALGQGPEFLTYFQNEAQLDKSGLPSDRFFAERPEGSVSTLKIQRTQQEDSAVYLCASSLGLARTYNEQFFGPGTRLTVL.

The genes are TRBV19 and TRBJ2-7; lacking DNA, the TRBD2 call made by TCRdb goes unchecked. This CDR3 is built from 14 residues. The germline V gene has CDR1 LNHDA and CDR2 SQIVND (reference sequence). CDR3 sequence reads: CASSLRTAPYEQYF.

The chain has TRBV15 and TRBJ2-5; TCRdb's D call, TRBD1, is unchecked because there is no DNA. Germline values: CDR1 LNHNV, CDR2 YYDKDF (reference sequence). This CDR3 comprises 16 residues. The CDR3 region is CATSRPGTGDQETQYF.

J is TRBJ1-1 and V is TRBV12-3 or TRBV12-4; TCRdb lists TRBD1, though no DNA is available to test this call. This CDR3 is built from 15 residues. CDR3 amino acids: CASSGQAYMNTEAFF.

This sequence joins TRBV9 and TRBJ1-1; TCRdb's D call of TRBD1 is untestable without DNA. Per the germline V gene, CDR1 is SGDLS and CDR2 is YYNGEE. The CDR3 extends over 15 amino acids. The CDR3 here is CASSVFDRGNTEAFF. The full variable domain, with the rest looked up from reference TRBV9 and TRBJ1-1, is DSGVTQTPKHLITATGQRVTLRCSPRSGDLSVYWYQQSLDQGLQFLIQYYNGEERAKGNILERFSAQQFPDLHSELNLSSLELGDSALYFCASSVFDRGNTEAFFGQGTRLTVV.

The gene calls are TRBV4-1 and TRBJ1-1; the TRBD1 assignment by TCRdb is unverifiable without DNA. The CDR3 sequence is 17 residues long. Germline loops: CDR1 MGHRA, CDR2 YSYEKL. CDR3 residues: CASSQVVGGRMNTEAFF.

The chain links TRBV10-3 to TRBJ2-5; TCRdb's D gene call, TRBD1, goes unchecked for lack of DNA. The CDR3 loop spans 12 amino acids. Germline V gives CDR1 ENHRY, CDR2 SYGVKD. CDR3 sequence: CAISVDRETQYF.

The chain carries TRBV12-3 or TRBV12-4 and TRBJ2-7. CDR3 length: 14 amino acids. Here the CDR3 reads CASSISGSFHEQYF.

The rearrangement links TRBV6-5 to TRBJ2-7; TCRdb gives TRBD1 as the D gene, but with no DNA this cannot be confirmed. This CDR3 has 13 residues. Germline lookup yields CDR1 MNHEY and CDR2 SVGAGI. The chain's CDR3 is CASSAGRGYEQYF.

This chain links TRBV6-5 with TRBJ2-7; TCRdb selects TRBD2, and the lack of DNA leaves this call unchecked. In germline, CDR1 is MNHEY, CDR2 SVGAGI. This CDR3 has 19 residues. CDR3 residues: CASSYGLAGAGPKVYEQYF.

This chain connects TRBV6-1 to TRBJ2-1; TCRdb's D gene call, TRBD2, goes unchecked for lack of DNA. Germline V CDR1 and CDR2: MNHNS, SASEGT. The CDR3 covers 15 residues. CDR3 loop: CASRAPSGRKNEQFF.

J is TRBJ2-3 and V is TRBV5-1; as DNA is missing, the TRBD1 call by TCRdb cannot be tested. The V gene's germline CDR1 is SGHRS and CDR2 YFSETQ. This CDR3 comprises 16 residues. CDR3 loop: CASSLGDRVESDTQYF.

The chain employs TRBV3-1 and TRBJ2-4; TCRdb's D gene call, TRBD1, goes unchecked for lack of DNA. Germline V gene lookup returns CDR1 LGHDT and CDR2 YNNKEL (reference sequence). The CDR3 extends over 17 amino acids. This CDR3 is CASSQDSLKDNGYPQYF.

The V call is TRBV19, the J call TRBJ1-1. CDR1 LNHDA and CDR2 SQIVND come from the germline V gene (reference sequence). The CDR3 totals 12 residues. This chain's CDR3 is CASSQRATEAFF.

The genes are TRBV20-1 and TRBJ2-1; with no DNA, the TCRdb D assignment of TRBD2 cannot be verified. The CDR3 is 13 residues long. Germline V gene lookup returns CDR1 DFQATT and CDR2 SNEGSKA (reference sequence). CDR3 loop: CSAIAGARYEQFF.

V usage is TRBV15 and J usage is TRBJ2-1; TCRdb indicates TRBD1, and absent DNA this call remains unverified. The CDR3 spans 12 residues. Germline V gene data show CDR1 as LNHNV and CDR2 as YYDKDF (reference sequence). CDR3 in amino acids: CATSRDTREQFF.

This chain uses TRBV28 with TRBJ2-7. The CDR3 has 15 residues. The V gene's germline CDR1 is MDHEN and CDR2 SYDVKM. CDR3 in amino acids: CASSSQAVGEYEQYF.

The chain uses TRBV5-1 and TRBJ1-2. CDR1 is SGHRS, CDR2 YFSETQ, per germline. This CDR3 comprises 14 residues. CDR3 sequence reads: CASTTLSGLYGYTF.